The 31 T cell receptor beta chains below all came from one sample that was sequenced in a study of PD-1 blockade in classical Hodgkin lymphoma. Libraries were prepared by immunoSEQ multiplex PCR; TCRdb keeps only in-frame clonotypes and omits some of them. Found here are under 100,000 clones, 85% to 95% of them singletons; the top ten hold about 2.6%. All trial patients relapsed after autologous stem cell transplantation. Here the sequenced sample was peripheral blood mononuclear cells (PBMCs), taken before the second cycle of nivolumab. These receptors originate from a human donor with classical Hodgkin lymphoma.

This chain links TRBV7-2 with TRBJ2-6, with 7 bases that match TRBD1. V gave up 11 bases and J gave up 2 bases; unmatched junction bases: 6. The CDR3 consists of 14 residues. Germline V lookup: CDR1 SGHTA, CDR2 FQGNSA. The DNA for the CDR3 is TGTGCCTCCCGACAGGGAGCTGGGGCCAACGTCCTGACTTTC. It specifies CASRQGAGANVLTF.

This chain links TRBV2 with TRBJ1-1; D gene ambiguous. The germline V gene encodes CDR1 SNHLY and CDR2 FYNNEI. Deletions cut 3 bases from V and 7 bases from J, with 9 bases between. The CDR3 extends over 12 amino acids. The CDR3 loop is CASSDLRGEAFF. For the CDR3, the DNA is TGTGCCAGCAGTGACCTTAGAGGTGAAGCTTTCTTT.

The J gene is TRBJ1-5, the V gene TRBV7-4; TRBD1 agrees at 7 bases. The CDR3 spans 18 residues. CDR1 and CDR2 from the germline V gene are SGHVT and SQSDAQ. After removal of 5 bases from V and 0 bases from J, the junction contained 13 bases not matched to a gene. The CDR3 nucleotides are TGTGCCAGCAGCGTCAACCCGGGGACAGCTCTTAGCAATCAGCCCCAGCATTTT. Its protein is CASSVNPGTALSNQPQHF.

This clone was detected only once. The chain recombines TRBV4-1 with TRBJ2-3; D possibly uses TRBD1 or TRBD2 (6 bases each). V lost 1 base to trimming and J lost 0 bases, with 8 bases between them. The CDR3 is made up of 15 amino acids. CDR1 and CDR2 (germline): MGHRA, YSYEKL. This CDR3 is CASSQAGASTDTQYF. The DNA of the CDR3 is TGCGCCAGCAGCCAAGCGGGGGCTAGCACAGATACGCAGTATTTT.

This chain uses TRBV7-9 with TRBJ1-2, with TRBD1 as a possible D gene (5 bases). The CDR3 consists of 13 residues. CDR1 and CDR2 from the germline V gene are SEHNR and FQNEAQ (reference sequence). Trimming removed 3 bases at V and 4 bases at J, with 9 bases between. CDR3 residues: CASSLGDSYGYTF. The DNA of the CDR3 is TGTGCCAGCAGCTTGGGGGATTCCTATGGCTACACCTTC.

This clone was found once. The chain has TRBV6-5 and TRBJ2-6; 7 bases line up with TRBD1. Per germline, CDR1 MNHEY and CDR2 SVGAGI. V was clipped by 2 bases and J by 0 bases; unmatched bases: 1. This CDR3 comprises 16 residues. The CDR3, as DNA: TGTGCCAGCAGTTACGGGACAGCCTCTGGGGCCAACGTCCTGACTTTC. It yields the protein CASSYGTASGANVLTF.

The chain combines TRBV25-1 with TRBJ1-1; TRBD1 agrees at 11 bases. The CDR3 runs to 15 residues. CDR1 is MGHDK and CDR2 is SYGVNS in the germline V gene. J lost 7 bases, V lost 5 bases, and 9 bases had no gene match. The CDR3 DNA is TGTGCCAGCAGTTCGGACAGGGGGCCTGAGAGTGAAGCTTTCTTT. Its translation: CASSSDRGPESEAFF.

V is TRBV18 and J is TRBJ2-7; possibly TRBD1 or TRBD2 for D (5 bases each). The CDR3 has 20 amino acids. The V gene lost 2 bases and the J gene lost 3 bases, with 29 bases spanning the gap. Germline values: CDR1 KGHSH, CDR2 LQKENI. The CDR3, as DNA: TGTGCCAGCTCACCAGGGGCCGGGAATCCCTTTGGGACCGGCGGCTACGAGCAGTACTTC. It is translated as CASSPGAGNPFGTGGYEQYF.

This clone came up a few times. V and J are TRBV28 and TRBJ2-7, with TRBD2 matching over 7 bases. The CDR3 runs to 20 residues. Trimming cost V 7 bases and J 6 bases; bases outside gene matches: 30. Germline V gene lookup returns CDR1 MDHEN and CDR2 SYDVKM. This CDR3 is CASIPTLGGEGNGELGEQYF. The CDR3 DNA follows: TGTGCCAGCATTCCTACCCTCGGCGGGGAGGGGAACGGGGAGTTGGGCGAGCAGTACTTC.

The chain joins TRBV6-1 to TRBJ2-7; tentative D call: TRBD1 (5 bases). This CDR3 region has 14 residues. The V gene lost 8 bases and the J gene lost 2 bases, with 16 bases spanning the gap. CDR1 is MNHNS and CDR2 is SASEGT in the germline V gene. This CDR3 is CASRLEAGTYEQYF. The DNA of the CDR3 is TGTGCCAGCCGATTAGAGGCAGGGACCTACGAGCAGTACTTC.

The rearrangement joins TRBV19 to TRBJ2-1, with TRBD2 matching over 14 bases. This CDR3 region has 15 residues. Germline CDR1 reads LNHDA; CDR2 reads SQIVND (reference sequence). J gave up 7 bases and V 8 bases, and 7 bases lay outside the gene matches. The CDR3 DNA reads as TGTGCCAGTGACGGGACTAGCGGGAGTGGAAATGAGCAGTTCTTC. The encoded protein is CASDGTSGSGNEQFF.

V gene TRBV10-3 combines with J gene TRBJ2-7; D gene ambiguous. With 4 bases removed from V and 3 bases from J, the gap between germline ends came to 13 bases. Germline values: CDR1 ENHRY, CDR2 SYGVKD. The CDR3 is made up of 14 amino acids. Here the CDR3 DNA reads TGTGCCATCAGTGCCGCCCAGAGAGGCTACGAGCAGTACTTC. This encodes CAISAAQRGYEQYF.

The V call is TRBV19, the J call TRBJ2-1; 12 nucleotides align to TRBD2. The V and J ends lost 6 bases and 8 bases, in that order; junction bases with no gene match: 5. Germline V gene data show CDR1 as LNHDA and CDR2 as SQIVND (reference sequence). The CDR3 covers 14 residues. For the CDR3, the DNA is TGTGCCAGTAGGGAACTAGCGGGAGGAGATGAGCAGTTCTTC. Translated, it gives CASRELAGGDEQFF.

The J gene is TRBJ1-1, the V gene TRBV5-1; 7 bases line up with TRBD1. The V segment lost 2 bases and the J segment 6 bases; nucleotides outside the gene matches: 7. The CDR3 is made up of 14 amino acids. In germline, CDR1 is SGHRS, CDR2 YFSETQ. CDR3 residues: CASSFEQGVAEAFF. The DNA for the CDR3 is TGCGCCAGCAGCTTTGAGCAGGGGGTCGCTGAAGCTTTCTTT.

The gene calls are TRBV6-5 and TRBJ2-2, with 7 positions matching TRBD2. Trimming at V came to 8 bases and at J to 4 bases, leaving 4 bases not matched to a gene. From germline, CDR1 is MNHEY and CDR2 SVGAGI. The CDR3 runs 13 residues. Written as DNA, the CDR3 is TGTGCCAGCCTGCGGGAGTTCACCGGGGAGCTGTTTTTT. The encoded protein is CASLREFTGELFF.

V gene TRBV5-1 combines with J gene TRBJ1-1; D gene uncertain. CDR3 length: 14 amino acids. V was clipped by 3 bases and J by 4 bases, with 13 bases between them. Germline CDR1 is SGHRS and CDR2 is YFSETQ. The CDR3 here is CASSSEGYPTEAFF. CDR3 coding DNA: TGCGCCAGCAGCTCCGAGGGCTACCCCACTGAAGCTTTCTTT.

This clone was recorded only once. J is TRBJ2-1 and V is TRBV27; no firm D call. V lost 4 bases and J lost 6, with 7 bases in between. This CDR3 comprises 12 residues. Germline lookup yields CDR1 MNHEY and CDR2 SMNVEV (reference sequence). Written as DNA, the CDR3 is TGTGCCAGCAGTTGGGCTCCCAATGAGCAGTTCTTC. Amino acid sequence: CASSWAPNEQFF.

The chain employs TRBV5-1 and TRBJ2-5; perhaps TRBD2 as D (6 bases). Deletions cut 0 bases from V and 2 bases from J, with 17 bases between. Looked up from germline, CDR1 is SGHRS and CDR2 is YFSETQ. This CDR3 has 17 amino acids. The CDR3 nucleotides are TGCGCCAGCAGCTTGGTCGGGGGAGTGGCGGGACAAGAGACCCAGTACTTC. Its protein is CASSLVGGVAGQETQYF.

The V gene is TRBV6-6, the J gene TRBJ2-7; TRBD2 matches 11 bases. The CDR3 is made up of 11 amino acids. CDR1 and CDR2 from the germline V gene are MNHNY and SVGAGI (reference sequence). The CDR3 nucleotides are TGTTCCACTAGCGGGAGCTACGAGCAGTACTTC. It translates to CSTSGSYEQYF.

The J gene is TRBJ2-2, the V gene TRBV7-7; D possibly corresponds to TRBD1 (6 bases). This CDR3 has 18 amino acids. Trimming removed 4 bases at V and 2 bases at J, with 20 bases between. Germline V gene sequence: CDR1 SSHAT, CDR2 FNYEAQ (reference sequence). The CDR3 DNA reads TGTGCCAGCAGCTCACAACCGACAGGCCGCATTAACACCGGGGAGCTGTTTTTT. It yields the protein CASSSQPTGRINTGELFF.

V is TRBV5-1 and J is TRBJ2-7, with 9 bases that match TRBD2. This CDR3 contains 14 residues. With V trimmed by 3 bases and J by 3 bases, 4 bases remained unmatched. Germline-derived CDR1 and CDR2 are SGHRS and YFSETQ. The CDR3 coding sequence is TGCGCCAGCAGCTCGGGACTAGCCTACTACGAGCAGTACTTC. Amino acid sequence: CASSSGLAYYEQYF. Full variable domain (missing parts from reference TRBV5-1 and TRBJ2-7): KAGVTQTPRYLIKTRGQQVTLSCSPISGHRSVSWYQQTPGQGLQFLFEYFSETQRNKGNFPGRFSGRQFSNSRSEMNVSTLELGDSALYLCASSSGLAYYEQYFGPGTRLTVT.

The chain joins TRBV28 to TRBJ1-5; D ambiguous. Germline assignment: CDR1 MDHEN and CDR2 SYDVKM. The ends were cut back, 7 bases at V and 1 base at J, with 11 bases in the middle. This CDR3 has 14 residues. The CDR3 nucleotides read TGTGCCAGCACCCCAAGCCTGAGCAATCAGCCCCAGCATTTT. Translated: CASTPSLSNQPQHF.

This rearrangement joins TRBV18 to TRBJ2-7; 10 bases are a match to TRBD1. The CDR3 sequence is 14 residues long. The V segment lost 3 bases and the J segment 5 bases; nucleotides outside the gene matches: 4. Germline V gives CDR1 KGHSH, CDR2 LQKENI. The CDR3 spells CASSPRQGAHEQYF. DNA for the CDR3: TGTGCCAGCTCACCTCGACAGGGGGCCCACGAGCAGTACTTC.

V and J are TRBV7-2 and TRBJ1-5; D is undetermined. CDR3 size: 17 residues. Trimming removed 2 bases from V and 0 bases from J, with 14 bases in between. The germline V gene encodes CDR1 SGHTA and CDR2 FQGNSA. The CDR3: CASSLWAGSDSNQPQHF. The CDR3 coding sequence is TGTGCCAGCAGCTTATGGGCCGGGTCTGATAGCAATCAGCCCCAGCATTTT.

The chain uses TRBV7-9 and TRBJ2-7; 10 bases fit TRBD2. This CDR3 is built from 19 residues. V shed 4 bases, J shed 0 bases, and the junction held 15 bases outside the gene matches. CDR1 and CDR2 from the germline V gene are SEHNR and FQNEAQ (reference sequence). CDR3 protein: CASSSISGLAEFASYEQYF. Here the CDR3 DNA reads TGTGCCAGCAGCTCGATTTCTGGACTAGCGGAGTTTGCCTCCTACGAGCAGTACTTC.

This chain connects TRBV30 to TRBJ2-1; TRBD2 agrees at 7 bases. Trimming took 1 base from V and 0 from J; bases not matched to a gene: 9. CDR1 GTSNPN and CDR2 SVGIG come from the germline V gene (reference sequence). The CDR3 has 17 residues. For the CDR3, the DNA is TGTGCCTGGAGTGGGGCGGGAGCGGCAAGCTCCTACAATGAGCAGTTCTTC. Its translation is CAWSGAGAASSYNEQFF.

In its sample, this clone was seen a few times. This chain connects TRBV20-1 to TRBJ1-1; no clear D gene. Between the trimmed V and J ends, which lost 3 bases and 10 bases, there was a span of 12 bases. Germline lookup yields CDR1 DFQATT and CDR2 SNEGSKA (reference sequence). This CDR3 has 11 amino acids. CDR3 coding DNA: TGCAGTGCTAGCAGCGGGCTCGGAGCTTTCTTT. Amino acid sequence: CSASSGLGAFF.

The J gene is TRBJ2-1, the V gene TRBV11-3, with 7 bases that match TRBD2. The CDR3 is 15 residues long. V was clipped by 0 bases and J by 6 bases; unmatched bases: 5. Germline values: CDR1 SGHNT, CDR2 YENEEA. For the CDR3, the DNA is TGTGCCAGCAGCTTAGATTGGGGGAGGGGCAATGAGCAGTTCTTC. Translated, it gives CASSLDWGRGNEQFF.

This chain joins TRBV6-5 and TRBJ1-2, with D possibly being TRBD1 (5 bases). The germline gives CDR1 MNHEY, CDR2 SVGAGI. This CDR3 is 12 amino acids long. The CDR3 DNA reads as TGTGTCACAGGTCCGAGAAACTATGGCTACACCTTC. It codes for CVTGPRNYGYTF.

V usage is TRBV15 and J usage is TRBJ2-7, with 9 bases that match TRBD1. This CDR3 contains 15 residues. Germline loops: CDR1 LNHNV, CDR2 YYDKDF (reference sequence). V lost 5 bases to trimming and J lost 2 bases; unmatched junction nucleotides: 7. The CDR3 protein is CATSLPGTGTYEQYF. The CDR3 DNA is TGTGCCACCAGCCTTCCTGGGACAGGGACCTACGAGCAGTACTTC. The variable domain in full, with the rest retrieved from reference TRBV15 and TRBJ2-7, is DAMVIQNPRYQVTQFGKPVTLSCSQTLNHNVMYWYQQKSSQAPKLLFHYYDKDFNNEADTPDNFQSRRPNTSFCFLDIRSPGLGDTAMYLCATSLPGTGTYEQYFGPGTRLTVT.

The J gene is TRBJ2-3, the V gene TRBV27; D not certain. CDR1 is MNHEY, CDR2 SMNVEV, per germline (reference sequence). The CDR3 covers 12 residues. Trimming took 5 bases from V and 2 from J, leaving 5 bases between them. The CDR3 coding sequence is TGTGCCAGCAGTACGATCACAGATACGCAGTATTTT. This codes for CASSTITDTQYF.